This entry describes one TCR beta chain. What it binds is not known. This entry comes from a study of OX40 agonist ivuxolimab in advanced cancers. Study-wide background: Cohort: about 80% men, mean age around 60, aged about 20 to 85. Study-level results: The CD4+ and CD8+ T cells in the blood had expanded clonally by week 6 at 0.1 to 3.0 mg/kg.

The table came from immunoSEQ multiplex PCR; TCRdb's copy has only in-frame clones and leaves some out. The sample records 70,000 to 80,000 clones, about nine tenths being singletons. This specimen was CD4+ or CD8+ T cells sorted from blood, taken in a trial of the OX40 agonist ivuxolimab. The clonotype originates from an adult with an advanced solid tumor such as melanoma, head and neck, liver or kidney cancer.

The CDR3 region has the DNA TGTGCCTGGAGTGTCAGGGGCTGGGCTAATGAAAAACTGTTTTTT. This sequence encodes CAWSVRGWANEKLFF. V gene TRBV30 combines with J gene TRBJ1-4; weak D call: TRBD1 (6 bases). The CDR3 is 15 amino acids. V lost 0 bases and J lost 3, with 11 bases in between. The germline V gene has CDR1 GTSNPN and CDR2 SVGIG (reference sequence).